This T cell receptor (beta chain) was sequenced during a study of blood T cell repertoires in COVID-19. Turning to the study itself: The United States, Italy and Spain provided the acute and convalescent COVID-19 samples. Sources were T cells, B-cell-depleted T cells, or PBMCs; the material itself was cDNA or gDNA.

In the original processing: Researchers report that nucleated cell counts were estimated from reference gene primer amplification. Libraries were prepared by immunoSEQ multiplex PCR; TCRdb keeps only in-frame clonotypes and omits some of them. V, J and clone size derive from that table, while D and trimming were established from the DNA sequence. The table has approximately 190,000 clones, 80% to 85% seen once. Sequencing was performed on peripheral blood. The TCR sequence derives from a human donor in a cohort sampled during active COVID-19.

The CDR3 loop reads CASSIFWGQGAVGANVLTF. CDR3 in DNA: TGTGCCAGTAGTATATTCTGGGGACAGGGGGCAGTTGGGGCCAACGTCCTGACTTTC. The chain combines TRBV19 with TRBJ2-6, with 12 bases lining up with TRBD1. V gave up 2 bases and J gave up 3 bases; unmatched junction bases: 8. CDR3 length equals 19 residues. Germline-derived CDR1 and CDR2 are LNHDA and SQIVND (reference sequence).